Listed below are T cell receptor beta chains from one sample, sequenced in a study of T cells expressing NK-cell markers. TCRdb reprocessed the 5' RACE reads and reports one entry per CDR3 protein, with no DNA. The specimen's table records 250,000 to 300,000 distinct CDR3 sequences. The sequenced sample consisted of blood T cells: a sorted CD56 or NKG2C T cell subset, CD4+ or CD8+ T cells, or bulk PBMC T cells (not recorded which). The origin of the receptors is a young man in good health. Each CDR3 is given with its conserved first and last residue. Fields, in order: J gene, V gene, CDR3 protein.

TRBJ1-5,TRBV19,CASSTPRGTGQPQHF
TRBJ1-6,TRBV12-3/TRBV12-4,CASTPLGGPLHF
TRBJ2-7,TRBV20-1,CSAIRLGTNEQYF
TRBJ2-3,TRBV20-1,CSARDFGTTQYF
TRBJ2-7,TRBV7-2,CASSSDREGEQYF
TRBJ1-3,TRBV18,CASSPQGARENTIYF
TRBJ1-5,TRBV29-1,CSVLGSTGGNQPQHF
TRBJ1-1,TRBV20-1,CSASKITHTEAFF
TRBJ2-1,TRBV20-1,CSAPLSGRSPNEQFF
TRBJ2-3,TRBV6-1,CASSGAGSTDTQYF
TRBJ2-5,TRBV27,CASSGPYQETQYF